Detailed here is one TCR beta chain. The target antigen is unknown. The data were obtained in a study of CXCR3-negative and CXCR3-positive naive CD8 T cells. Study-wide results and limits: Naive CXCR3-negative cells resembled naive CXCR3-positive cells in TRBV-TRBJ usage; memory cells differed. Memory CD8+ T cell repertoires were far less diverse than both naive subsets. More hydrophobic TRB CDR3s were found in CXCR3-positive naive cells than in CXCR3-negative naive cells.

The CDR3 totals 16 residues. Germline V gene data show CDR1 as SEHNR and CDR2 as FQNEAQ (reference sequence). Subsets of CD8+ T cells were each sorted in triplicate at 300,000 or so cells apiece. Through 5' RACE with UMI labels, the TRB cDNA libraries were prepared. TCRdb reprocessed the 5' RACE reads and stores each CDR3 protein as one record, lacking DNA. This table lists about 98,000 distinct CDR3 sequences. The chain is built from TRBV7-9 and TRBJ2-7; TCRdb's D call, TRBD2, is unchecked because there is no DNA. Sequenced: naive CXCR3+ CD8+ T cells from blood. The subset was: CD45RO-CCR7+CD27+CD95- naive CD8+ T cells expressing CXCR3 (TNR3+). This clonotype originated in a human donor in good health. Some clones in this sample may be carry-over from other donors' samples. The CDR3 protein is CASSRTTSGRSYEQYF.